This T cell receptor beta chain was observed in a study of blood T cell repertoires in COVID-19. Trimming stripped 7 bases from V and 3 bases from J, with 21 bases between. There are 16 residues in the CDR3. Germline CDR1 MDHEN, CDR2 SYDVKM. Produced via immunoSEQ multiplex PCR; TCRdb's table is partial and in-frame only. The sample carries roughly 500,000 clones, 75% to 90% recorded once. This TCR derives from a woman aged 55-70 years who had recovered from COVID-19. V is TRBV28 and J is TRBJ1-2, with a weak D call TRBD1 (6 bases). Sequenced: PBMCs or T cells enriched from blood (not recorded which). The CDR3 DNA reads as TGTGCCAGCACGCCCCTACAGGGCGATAGATACTATGGCTACACCTTC. Translated, it gives CASTPLQGDRYYGYTF.